This is a list of T cell receptor beta chains from one sample in a study of cytomegalovirus exposure and HLA in healthy donors. Using immunoSEQ multiplex PCR, the repertoire was profiled, and TCRdb retains in-frame clones only, with some absent. Of roughly 190,000 clones listed, 87% are singletons. Sequencing used PBMCs. These receptors originate from a boy aged 2 to 9 in good health and CMV-seronegative. Each CDR3 is given with its conserved first and last residue. D genes are given only for firm matches. Clone sizes are given selectively: once, few, many, or a class where the clone is expanded.

j_call v_call cdr3_length clone_size d_call cdr3_aa cdr3_nt
TRBJ2-2 TRBV6-1 15 NA NA CATQWGLQNTGELFF TGTGCCACCCAATGGGGACTTCAGAACACCGGGGAGCTGTTTTTT
TRBJ2-1 TRBV7-6 17 few TRBD2 CASSPFRTSGYYNEQFF TGTGCCAGCAGCCCGTTCCGTACTAGCGGGTATTACAATGAGCAGTTCTTC
TRBJ2-7 TRBV15 16 NA TRBD2 CATSRGRGTSSYEQYF TGTGCCACCAGCAGAGGCCGTGGGACTAGCTCCTACGAGCAGTACTTC
TRBJ1-4 TRBV28 20 NA TRBD1 CASRQGTGAVFPHLNEKLFF TGTGCCAGCAGACAAGGGACAGGGGCCGTTTTTCCCCATCTAAATGAAAAACTGTTTTTT
TRBJ1-1 TRBV28 10 few NA CASRSAEAFF TGTGCCAGCAGGTCCGCTGAAGCTTTCTTT
TRBJ2-5 TRBV6-1 16 NA NA CASSEFVRGLQETQYF TGTGCCAGCAGTGAATTCGTGCGGGGGCTCCAAGAGACCCAGTACTTC
TRBJ2-7 TRBV28 16 NA TRBD2 CASSPRGSGGLYEQYF TGTGCCAGCAGTCCCCGGGGTAGCGGGGGCCTCTACGAGCAGTACTTC
TRBJ2-3 TRBV14 16 NA TRBD2 CASSRPGLGNSDTQYF TGTGCCAGCAGCCGTCCGGGACTAGGGAACTCAGATACGCAGTATTTT
TRBJ2-3 TRBV28 14 NA NA CASSLSSPGDTQYF TGTGCCAGCAGTTTATCGTCCCCAGGAGATACGCAGTATTTT
TRBJ1-2 TRBV7-2 13 once NA CASSPDSNYGYTF TGTGCCAGCAGCCCGGACAGCAACTATGGCTACACCTTC
TRBJ1-4 TRBV6-1 14 NA NA CASTGGTLAEKLFF TGTGCCAGCACTGGGGGGACCCTTGCTGAAAAACTGTTTTTT
TRBJ2-4 TRBV18 17 NA NA CASSPRRQRKAKNIQYF TGTGCCAGCTCACCGAGAAGACAGAGAAAAGCCAAAAACATTCAGTACTTC
TRBJ2-5 TRBV7-2 14 once TRBD2 CASSRRGGQETQYF TGTGCCAGCAGCCGACGGGGGGGCCAGGAGACCCAGTACTTC
TRBJ2-2 TRBV27 16 NA TRBD1 CASRHRDRGLAGELFF TGTGCCAGCAGACACCGGGACAGGGGTTTGGCCGGGGAGCTGTTTTTT
TRBJ1-1 TRBV14 16 once TRBD1 CASSPLPQGARTEAFF TGTGCCAGCAGCCCCCTACCTCAGGGGGCCCGGACTGAAGCTTTCTTT
TRBJ2-1 TRBV11-2 17 NA TRBD2 CASSFYSTSQSYNEQFF TGTGCCAGCAGCTTTTATTCGACTAGCCAATCTTACAATGAGCAGTTCTTC
TRBJ2-1 TRBV5-4 16 NA NA CASSAKSPTGYNEQFF TGTGCCAGCAGCGCGAAGTCCCCAACGGGGTACAATGAGCAGTTCTTC
TRBJ2-5 TRBV18 14 NA NA CASSPEGGQETQYF TGTGCCAGCTCACCGGAGGGTGGCCAAGAGACCCAGTACTTC
TRBJ2-4 TRBV7-9 14 NA TRBD2 CASSPTGGANIQYF TGTGCCAGCAGCCCGACGGGGGGGGCGAACATTCAGTACTTC
TRBJ2-6 TRBV7-3 17 NA TRBD1 CASSGTGGPSGANVLTF TGTGCCAGCAGCGGGACAGGGGGCCCCTCTGGGGCCAACGTCCTGACTTTC
TRBJ2-7 TRBV28 15 NA TRBD2 CASSLGGGRAYEQYF TGTGCCAGCAGTCTTGGGGGCGGGAGGGCGTACGAGCAGTACTTC
TRBJ2-5 TRBV19 14 NA NA CATTSRWGEETQYF TGTGCCACCACGAGTAGGTGGGGAGAAGAGACCCAGTACTTC
TRBJ2-5 TRBV5-4 13 NA NA CASSYGPEKTQYF TGTGCCAGCAGCTATGGGCCCGAGAAGACCCAGTACTTC
TRBJ2-7 TRBV6-5 14 NA NA CASTAPGSPTEQYF TGTGCCAGCACAGCCCCCGGGTCTCCCACGGAGCAGTACTTC
TRBJ2-5 TRBV9 14 NA NA CASSTRTGQETQYF TGTGCCAGCAGCACAAGGACGGGACAAGAGACCCAGTACTTC
TRBJ1-1 TRBV5-1 13 NA NA CASSLRGATEAFF TGCGCCAGCAGCCTGCGGGGGGCCACTGAAGCTTTCTTT
TRBJ1-1 TRBV27 11 NA NA CASSQGPEAFF TGTGCCAGCAGCCAGGGCCCTGAAGCTTTCTTT
TRBJ1-1 TRBV9 13 NA NA CASSVVGRGEAFF TGTGCCAGCAGCGTAGTTGGGCGGGGAGAAGCTTTCTTT
TRBJ2-1 TRBV6-5 13 few NA CASSGVTHNEQFF TGTGCCAGCAGCGGGGTCACTCACAATGAGCAGTTCTTC
TRBJ1-5 TRBV9 13 NA NA CASSVEGQQPQHF TGTGCCAGCAGCGTAGAGGGGCAACAGCCCCAGCATTTT
TRBJ2-5 TRBV30 14 NA NA CAWKLLRGSETQYF TGTGCCTGGAAATTGCTCAGGGGATCAGAGACCCAGTACTTC
TRBJ2-1 TRBV4-2 14 NA NA CASSQGLGNDEQFF TGTGCCAGCAGCCAAGGACTCGGGAACGATGAGCAGTTCTTC